These 9 T cell receptor beta chains originate from one sample sequenced in a study of blood T cell repertoires in COVID-19. The protocol was immunoSEQ multiplex PCR, while the TCRdb copy is restricted to in-frame clones and leaves out a portion. The sample has roughly 390,000 clones; around 87% are singletons. The sample consisted of peripheral blood. The origin of the receptors is a woman between 25 and 40 years old with COVID-19, enrolled during active disease.

This clone was picked up one time. CDR3 DNA: TGCGCCAGCAGCGTTGGGGATCACAGGGGGAATGAAAAACTGTTTTTT. Protein: CASSVGDHRGNEKLFF. The chain is built from TRBV5-1 and TRBJ1-4; 8 bases are shared with TRBD1. Per germline, CDR1 SGHRS and CDR2 YFSETQ. The CDR3 length is 16 residues. J was trimmed by 5 bases and V by 4 bases; bases with no gene match: 10.

This rearrangement joins TRBV24-1 to TRBJ2-2; D unclear. The CDR3 sequence is 13 residues long. Germline CDR1 and CDR2: KGHDR and SFDVKD. The germline V and J ends were trimmed by 7 bases and 1 base, with 6 bases remaining between them. CDR3 sequence reads: CATRSENTGELFF. DNA for the CDR3: TGTGCCACCAGGTCAGAGAACACCGGGGAGCTGTTTTTT.

This chain connects TRBV9 to TRBJ2-7; perhaps TRBD1 as D (5 bases). This CDR3 spans 14 amino acids. Trimming removed 0 bases from V and 6 bases from J, with 13 bases in between. The germline CDR1 and CDR2 sequences are SGDLS and YYNGEE. CDR3: CASSVAPYGAEQYF. CDR3 bases: TGTGCCAGCAGCGTAGCCCCTTATGGGGCCGAGCAGTACTTC.

This chain joins TRBV10-1 and TRBJ2-2, with D possibly being TRBD2 (6 bases). The CDR3 sequence is 16 residues long. CDR1 is WNHNN, CDR2 SYGVQD, per germline (reference sequence). V lost 0 bases and J lost 1, with 9 bases in between. The CDR3 DNA sequence: TGCGCCAGCAGTGAGTCTGGGGGGATGAACACCGGGGAGCTGTTTTTT. Its protein product is CASSESGGMNTGELFF.

J is TRBJ2-3 and V is TRBV10-1; weak D call: TRBD2 (6 bases). The CDR3 contains 14 residues. V was trimmed by 5 bases and J by 4 bases, leaving 13 bases between them. Looked up from germline, CDR1 is WNHNN and CDR2 is SYGVQD (reference sequence). The CDR3 region is CASSPGTYPDTQYF. The CDR3 region has the DNA TGCGCCAGCAGTCCCGGGACTTACCCAGATACGCAGTATTTT.

This clone was recorded only once. The chain employs TRBV19 and TRBJ2-7; 11 positions match TRBD1. The CDR3 spans 18 residues. The V segment lost 4 bases and the J segment 3 bases; nucleotides outside the gene matches: 14. The germline V gene encodes CDR1 LNHDA and CDR2 SQIVND (reference sequence). The CDR3 protein is CASSTTRPLDRGLYEQYF. The CDR3 DNA sequence: TGTGCCAGTAGTACCACCCGACCCCTGGACAGGGGGCTCTACGAGCAGTACTTC.

The chain uses TRBV28 and TRBJ2-3; 10 positions match TRBD1. The germline V gene encodes CDR1 MDHEN and CDR2 SYDVKM. The V and J ends lost 5 bases and 7 bases, in that order; junction bases with no gene match: 9. The CDR3 covers 15 residues. CDR3 sequence reads: CASSTTGTGVNTQYF. In nucleotides, the CDR3 is TGTGCCAGCAGTACAACCGGGACAGGGGTCAATACGCAGTATTTT.

This sequence joins TRBV2 and TRBJ2-7, with D tentatively TRBD2 (5 bases). The CDR3 runs 11 residues. The V and J ends lost 4 bases and 6 bases respectively, with 7 bases between them. Germline-derived CDR1 and CDR2 are SNHLY and FYNNEI. The CDR3 region has the DNA TGTGCCAGCAGTGTGGCGGGCGAGCAGTACTTC. It translates to CASSVAGEQYF.

CDR3 nucleotide sequence: TGTGCCTGGACCGGGGTGGGACAGGGAGGATATGGCTACACCTTC. It codes for CAWTGVGQGGYGYTF. The chain recombines TRBV30 with TRBJ1-2; 9 nucleotides line up with TRBD1. Germline loops: CDR1 GTSNPN, CDR2 SVGIG (reference sequence). The V gene end was trimmed by 4 bases and the J gene end by 5 bases; junction bases not matched to a gene: 11. The CDR3 runs to 15 residues.